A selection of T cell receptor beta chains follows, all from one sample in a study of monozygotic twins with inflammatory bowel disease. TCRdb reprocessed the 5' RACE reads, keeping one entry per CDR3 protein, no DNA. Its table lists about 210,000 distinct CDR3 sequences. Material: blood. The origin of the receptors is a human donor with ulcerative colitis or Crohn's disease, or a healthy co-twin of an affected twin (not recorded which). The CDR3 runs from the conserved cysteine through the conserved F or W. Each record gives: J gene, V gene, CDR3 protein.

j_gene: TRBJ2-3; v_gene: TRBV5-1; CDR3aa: CASSLGGQLTDTQYF
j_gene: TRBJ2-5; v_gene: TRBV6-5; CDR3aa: CASSYPGGEQETQYF
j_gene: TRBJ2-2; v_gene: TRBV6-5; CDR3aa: CASSSYTGELFF
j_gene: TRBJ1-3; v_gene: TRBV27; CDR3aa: CASRSAGTDGNTIYF
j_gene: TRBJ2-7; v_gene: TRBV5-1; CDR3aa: CASSLDQGLPYEQYF
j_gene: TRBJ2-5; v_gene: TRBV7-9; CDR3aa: CASSLERDQETQYF
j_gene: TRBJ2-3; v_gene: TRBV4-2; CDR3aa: CASSQGGPDTQYF
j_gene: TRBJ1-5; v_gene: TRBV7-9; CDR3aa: CASSPTGSGQPQHF
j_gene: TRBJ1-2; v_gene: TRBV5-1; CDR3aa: CASSPQASGGGYTF
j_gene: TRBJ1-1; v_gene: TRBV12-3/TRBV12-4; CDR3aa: CASSSRGQRRDGAFF
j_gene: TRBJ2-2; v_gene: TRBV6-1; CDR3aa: CASSEGQGDTGELFF
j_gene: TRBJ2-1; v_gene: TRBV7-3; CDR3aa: CASSPTGTSSRTSYNEQFF
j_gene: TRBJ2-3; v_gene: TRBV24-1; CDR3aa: CATSDSGQGEDTQYF
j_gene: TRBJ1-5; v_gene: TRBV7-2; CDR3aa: CASTDGGTTNQPQHF
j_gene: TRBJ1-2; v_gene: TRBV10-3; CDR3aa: CAIRPLGTGNTAYGYTF
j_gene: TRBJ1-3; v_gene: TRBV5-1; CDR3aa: CASSLGPVSAGNTIYF
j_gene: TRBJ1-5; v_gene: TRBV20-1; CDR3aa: CSAGEGRTQPQHF